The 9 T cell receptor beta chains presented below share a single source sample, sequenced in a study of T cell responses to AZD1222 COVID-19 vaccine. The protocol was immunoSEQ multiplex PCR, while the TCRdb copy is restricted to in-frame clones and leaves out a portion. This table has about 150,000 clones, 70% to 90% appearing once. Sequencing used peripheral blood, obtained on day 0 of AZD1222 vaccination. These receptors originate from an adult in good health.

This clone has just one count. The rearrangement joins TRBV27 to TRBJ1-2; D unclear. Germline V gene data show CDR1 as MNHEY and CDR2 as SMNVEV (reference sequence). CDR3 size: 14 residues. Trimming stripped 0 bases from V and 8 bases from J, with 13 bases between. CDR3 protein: CASSLSSRPRGYTF. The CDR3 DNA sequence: TGTGCCAGCAGTTTATCGAGTCGCCCTAGGGGCTACACCTTC.

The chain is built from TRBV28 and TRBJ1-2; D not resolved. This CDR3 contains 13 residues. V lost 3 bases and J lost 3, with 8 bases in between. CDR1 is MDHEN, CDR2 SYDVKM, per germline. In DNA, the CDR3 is TGTGCCAGCAGTTTGGTACGGCACTATGGCTACACCTTC. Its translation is CASSLVRHYGYTF.

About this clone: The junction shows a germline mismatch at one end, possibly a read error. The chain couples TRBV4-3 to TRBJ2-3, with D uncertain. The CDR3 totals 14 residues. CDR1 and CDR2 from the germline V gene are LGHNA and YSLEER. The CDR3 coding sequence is TGCGCCAGCGGCCAAGAGTATGCCGCAGATACGCAGTATTTT. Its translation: CASGQEYAADTQYF.

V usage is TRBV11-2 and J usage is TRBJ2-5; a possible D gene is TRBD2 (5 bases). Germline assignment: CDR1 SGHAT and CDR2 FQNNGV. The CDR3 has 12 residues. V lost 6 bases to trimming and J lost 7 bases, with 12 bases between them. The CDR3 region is CASRLLGSTQYF. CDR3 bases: TGTGCCAGCAGGCTACTAGGGTCGACCCAGTACTTC. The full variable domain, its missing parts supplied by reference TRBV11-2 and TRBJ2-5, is EAGVAQSPRYKIIEKRQSVAFWCNPISGHATLYWYQQILGQGPKLLIQFQNNGVVDDSQLPKDRFSAERLKGVDSTLKIQPAKLEDSAVYLCASRLLGSTQYFGPGTRLLVL.

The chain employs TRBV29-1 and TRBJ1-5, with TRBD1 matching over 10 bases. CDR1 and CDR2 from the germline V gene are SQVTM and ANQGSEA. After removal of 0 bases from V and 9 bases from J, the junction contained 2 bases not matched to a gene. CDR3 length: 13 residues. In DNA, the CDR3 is TGCAGCGTTGAAGAGGGACAGGGGACGCCCCAGCATTTT. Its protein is CSVEEGQGTPQHF. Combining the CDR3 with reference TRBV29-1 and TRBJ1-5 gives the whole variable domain SAVISQKPSRDICQRGTSLTIQCQVDSQVTMMFWYRQQPGQSLTLIATANQGSEATYESGFVIDKFPISRPNLTFSTLTVSNMSPEDSSIYLCSVEEGQGTPQHFGDGTRLSIL.

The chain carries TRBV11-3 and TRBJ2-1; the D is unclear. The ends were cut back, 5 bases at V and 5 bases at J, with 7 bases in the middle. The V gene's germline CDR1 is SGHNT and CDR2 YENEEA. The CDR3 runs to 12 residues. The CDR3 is CASSHGDNEQFF. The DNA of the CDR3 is TGTGCCAGCAGCCACGGTGACAATGAGCAGTTCTTC.

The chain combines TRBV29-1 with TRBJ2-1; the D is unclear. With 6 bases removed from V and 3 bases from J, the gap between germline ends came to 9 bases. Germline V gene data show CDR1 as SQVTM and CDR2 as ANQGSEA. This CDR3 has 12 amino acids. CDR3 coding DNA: TGCAGCGTCCGCAATAACTACAATGAGCAGTTCTTC. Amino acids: CSVRNNYNEQFF.

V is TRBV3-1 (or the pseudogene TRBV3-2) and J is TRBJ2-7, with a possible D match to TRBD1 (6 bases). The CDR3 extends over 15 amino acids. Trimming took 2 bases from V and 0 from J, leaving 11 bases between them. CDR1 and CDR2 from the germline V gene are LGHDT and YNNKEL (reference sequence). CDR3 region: CASSQQTGYSYEQYF. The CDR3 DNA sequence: TGTGCCAGCAGCCAACAAACAGGGTACTCCTACGAGCAGTACTTC.

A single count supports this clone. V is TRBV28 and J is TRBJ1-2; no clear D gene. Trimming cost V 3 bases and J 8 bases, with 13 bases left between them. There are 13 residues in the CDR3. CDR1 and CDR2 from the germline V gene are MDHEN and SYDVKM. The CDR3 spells CASSFYKSWGYTF. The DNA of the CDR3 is TGTGCCAGCAGTTTTTATAAGAGTTGGGGCTACACCTTC.